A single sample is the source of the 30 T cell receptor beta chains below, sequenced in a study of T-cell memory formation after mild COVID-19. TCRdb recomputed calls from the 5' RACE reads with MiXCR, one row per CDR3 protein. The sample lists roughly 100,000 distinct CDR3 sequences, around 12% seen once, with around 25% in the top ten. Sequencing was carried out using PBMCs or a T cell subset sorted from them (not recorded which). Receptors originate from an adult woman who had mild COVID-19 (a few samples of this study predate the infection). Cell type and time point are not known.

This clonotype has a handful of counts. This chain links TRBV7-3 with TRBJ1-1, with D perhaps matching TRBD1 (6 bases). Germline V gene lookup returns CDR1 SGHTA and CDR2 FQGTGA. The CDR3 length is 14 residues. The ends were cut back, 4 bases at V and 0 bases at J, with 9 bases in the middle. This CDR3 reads CASSSTGLNTEAFF. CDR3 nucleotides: TGTGCCAGCAGCTCAACAGGGTTGAACACTGAAGCTTTCTTT. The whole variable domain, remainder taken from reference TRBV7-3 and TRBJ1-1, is GAGVSQTPSNKVTEKGKYVELRCDPISGHTALYWYRQSLGQGPEFLIYFQGTGAADDSGLPNDRFFAVRPEGSVSTLKIQRTERGDSAVYLCASSSTGLNTEAFFGQGTRLTVV.

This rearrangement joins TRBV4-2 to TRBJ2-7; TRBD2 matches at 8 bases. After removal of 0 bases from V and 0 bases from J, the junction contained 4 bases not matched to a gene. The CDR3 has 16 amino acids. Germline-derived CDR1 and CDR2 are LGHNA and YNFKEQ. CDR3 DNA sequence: TGTGCCAGCAGCCAAGAGGGTAGCGGGACCTCCTACGAGCAGTACTTC. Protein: CASSQEGSGTSYEQYF.

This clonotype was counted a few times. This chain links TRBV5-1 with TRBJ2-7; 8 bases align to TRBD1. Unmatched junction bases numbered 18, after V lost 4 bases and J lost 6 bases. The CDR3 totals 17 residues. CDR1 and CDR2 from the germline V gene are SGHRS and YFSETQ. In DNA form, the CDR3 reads TGCGCCAGCAGCATACAAGGGGCAGGGGGCGCGATGCTCGAGCAGTACTTC. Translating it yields CASSIQGAGGAMLEQYF.

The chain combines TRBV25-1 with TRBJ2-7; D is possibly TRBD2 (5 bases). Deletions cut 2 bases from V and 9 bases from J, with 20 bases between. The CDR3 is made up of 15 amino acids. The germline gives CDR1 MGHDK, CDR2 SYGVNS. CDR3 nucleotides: TGTGCCAGCAGTGAACTGGAGGTTCCCCCGGTTGGGCAGTACTTC. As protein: CASSELEVPPVGQYF.

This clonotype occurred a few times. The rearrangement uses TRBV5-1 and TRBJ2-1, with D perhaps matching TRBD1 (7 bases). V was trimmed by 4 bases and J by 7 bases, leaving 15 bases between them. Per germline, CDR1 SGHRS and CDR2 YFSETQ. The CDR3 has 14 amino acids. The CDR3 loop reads CASSLSGGLNEQFF. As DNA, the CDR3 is TGCGCCAGCAGCCTCTCAGGGGGGCTGAATGAGCAGTTCTTC.

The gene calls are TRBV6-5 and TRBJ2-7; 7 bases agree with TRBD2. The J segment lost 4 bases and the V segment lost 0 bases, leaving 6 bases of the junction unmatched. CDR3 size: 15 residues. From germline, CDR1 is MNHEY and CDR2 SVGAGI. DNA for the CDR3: TGTGCCAGCAGTTACTCGATCGGGGGGTTGTACGAGCAGTACTTC. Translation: CASSYSIGGLYEQYF.

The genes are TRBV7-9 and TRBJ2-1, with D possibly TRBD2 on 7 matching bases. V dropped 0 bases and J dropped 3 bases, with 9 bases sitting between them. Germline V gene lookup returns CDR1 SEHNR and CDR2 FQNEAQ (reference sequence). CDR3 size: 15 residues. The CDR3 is CASSLAGGHYNEQFF. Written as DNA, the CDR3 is TGTGCCAGCAGCTTAGCGGGGGGGCACTACAATGAGCAGTTCTTC.

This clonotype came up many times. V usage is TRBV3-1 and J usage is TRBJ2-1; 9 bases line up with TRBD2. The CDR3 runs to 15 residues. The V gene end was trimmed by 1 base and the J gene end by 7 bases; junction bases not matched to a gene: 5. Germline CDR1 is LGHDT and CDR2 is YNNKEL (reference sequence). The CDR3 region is CASSQGGGATNEQFF. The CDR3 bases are TGTGCCAGCAGCCAAGGCGGGGGGGCCACAAATGAGCAGTTCTTC.

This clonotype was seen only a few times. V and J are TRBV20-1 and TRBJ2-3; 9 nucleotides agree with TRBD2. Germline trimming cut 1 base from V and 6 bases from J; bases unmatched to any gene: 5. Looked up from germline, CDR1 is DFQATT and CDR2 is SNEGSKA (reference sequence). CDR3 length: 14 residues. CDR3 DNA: TGCAGTGCTAGAGGACTAGCGGACTTGGATACGCAGTATTTT. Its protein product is CSARGLADLDTQYF.

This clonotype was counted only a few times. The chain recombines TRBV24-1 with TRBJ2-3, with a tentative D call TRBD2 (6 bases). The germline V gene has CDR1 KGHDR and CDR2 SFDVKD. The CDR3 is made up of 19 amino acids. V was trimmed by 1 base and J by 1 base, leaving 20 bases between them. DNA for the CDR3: TGTGCCACCAGTGATTTTGGGCATCAGGGCGGGATCGGCACAGATACGCAGTATTTT. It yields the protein CATSDFGHQGGIGTDTQYF.

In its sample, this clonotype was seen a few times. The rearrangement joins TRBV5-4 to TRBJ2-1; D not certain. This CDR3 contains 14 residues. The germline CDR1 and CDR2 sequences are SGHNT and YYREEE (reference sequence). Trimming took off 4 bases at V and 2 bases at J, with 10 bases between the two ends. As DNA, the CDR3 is TGTGCCAGCAGCGTCGGTGAGACCTACAATGAGCAGTTCTTC. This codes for CASSVGETYNEQFF.

CDR3 residues: CASSPGQGGSEAFF. In DNA, the CDR3 is TGTGCCAGCAGCCCCGGACAGGGGGGCTCTGAAGCTTTCTTT. The V and J genes are TRBV9 and TRBJ1-1, with 10 positions matching TRBD1. Germline V gene sequence: CDR1 SGDLS, CDR2 YYNGEE. V was pared by 4 bases and J by 6 bases, with 6 bases of the junction left unmatched. There are 14 residues in the CDR3.

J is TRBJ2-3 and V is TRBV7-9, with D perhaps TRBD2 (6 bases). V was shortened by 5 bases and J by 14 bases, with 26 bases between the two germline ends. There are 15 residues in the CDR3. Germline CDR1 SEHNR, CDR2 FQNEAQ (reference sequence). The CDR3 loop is CASSPLVTAGYGLYF. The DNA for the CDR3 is TGTGCCAGCAGCCCCCTTGTAACCGCGGGATATGGTTTGTATTTT.

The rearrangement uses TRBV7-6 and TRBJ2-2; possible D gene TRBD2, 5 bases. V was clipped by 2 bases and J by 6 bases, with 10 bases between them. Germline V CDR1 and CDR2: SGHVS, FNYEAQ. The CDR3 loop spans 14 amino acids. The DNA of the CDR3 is TGTGCCAGCAGCTTACTAGTGGAGGCCGGGGAGCTGTTTTTT. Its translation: CASSLLVEAGELFF.

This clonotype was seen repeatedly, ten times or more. In DNA form, the CDR3 reads TGTGCCAGCAGCCAAGATTCCAGCGGGGGGGCCGGAGATACGCAGTATTTT. Its protein product is CASSQDSSGGAGDTQYF. The V gene is TRBV4-2, the J gene TRBJ2-3; 10 bases match TRBD2. The CDR3 runs 17 residues. The germline V gene encodes CDR1 LGHNA and CDR2 YNFKEQ. J lost 5 bases, V lost 0 bases, and 8 bases had no gene match.

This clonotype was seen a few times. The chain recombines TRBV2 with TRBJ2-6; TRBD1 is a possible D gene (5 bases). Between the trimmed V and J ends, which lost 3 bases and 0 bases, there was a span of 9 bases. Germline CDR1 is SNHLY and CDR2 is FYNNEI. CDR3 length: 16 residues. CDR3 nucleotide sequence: TGTGCCAGCAGTGACAGGGCCCTCTCTGGGGCCAACGTCCTGACTTTC. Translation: CASSDRALSGANVLTF. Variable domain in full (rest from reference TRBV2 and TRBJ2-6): EPEVTQTPSHQVTQMGQEVILRCVPISNHLYFYWYRQILGQKVEFLVSFYNNEISEKSEIFDDQFSVERPDGSNFTLKIRSTKLEDSAMYFCASSDRALSGANVLTFGAGSRLTVL.

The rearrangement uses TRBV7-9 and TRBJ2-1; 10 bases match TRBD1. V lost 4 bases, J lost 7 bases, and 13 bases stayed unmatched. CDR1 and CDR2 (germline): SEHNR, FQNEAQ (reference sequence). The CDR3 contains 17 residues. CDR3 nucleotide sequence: TGTGCCAGCAGCTCCAGGACCGGGACAGGGGATCCTAATGAGCAGTTCTTC. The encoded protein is CASSSRTGTGDPNEQFF.

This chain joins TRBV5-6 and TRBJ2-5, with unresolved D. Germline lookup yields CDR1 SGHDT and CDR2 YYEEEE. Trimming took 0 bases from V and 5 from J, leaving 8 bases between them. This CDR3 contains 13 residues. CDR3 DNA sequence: TGTGCCAGCAGCTTGGAGGCGGAGGAGACCCAGTACTTC. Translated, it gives CASSLEAEETQYF.

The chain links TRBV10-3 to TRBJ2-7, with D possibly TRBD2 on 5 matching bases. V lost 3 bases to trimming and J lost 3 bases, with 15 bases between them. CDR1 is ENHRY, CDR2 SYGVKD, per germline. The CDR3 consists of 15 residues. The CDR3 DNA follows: TGTGCCATCAGTGACGGGGAACTCGGCGTCTACGAGCAGTACTTC. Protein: CAISDGELGVYEQYF.

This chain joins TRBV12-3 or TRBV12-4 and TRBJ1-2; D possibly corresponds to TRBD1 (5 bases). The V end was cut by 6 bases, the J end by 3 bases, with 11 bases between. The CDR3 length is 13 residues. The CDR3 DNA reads TGTGCCAGCAGCGCCGGGACGGACTATGGCTACACCTTC. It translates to CASSAGTDYGYTF.

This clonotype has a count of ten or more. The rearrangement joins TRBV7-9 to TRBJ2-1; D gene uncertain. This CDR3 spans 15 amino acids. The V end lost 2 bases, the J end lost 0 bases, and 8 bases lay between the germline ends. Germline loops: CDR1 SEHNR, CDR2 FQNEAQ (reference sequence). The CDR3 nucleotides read TGTGCCAGCAGCTTATCCCTAACCTCCTACAATGAGCAGTTCTTC. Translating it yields CASSLSLTSYNEQFF. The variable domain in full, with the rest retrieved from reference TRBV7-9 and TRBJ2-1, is DTGVSQNPRHKITKRGQNVTFRCDPISEHNRLYWYRQTLGQGPEFLTYFQNEAQLEKSRLLSDRFSAERPKGSFSTLEIQRTEQGDSAMYLCASSLSLTSYNEQFFGPGTRLTVL.

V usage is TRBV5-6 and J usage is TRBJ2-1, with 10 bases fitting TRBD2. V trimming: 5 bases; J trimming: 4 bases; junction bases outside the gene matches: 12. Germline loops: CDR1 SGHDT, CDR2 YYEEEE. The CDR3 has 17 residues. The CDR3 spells CASSSNPGLAHYNEQFF. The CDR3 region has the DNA TGTGCCAGCAGTTCCAACCCGGGACTAGCGCATTACAATGAGCAGTTCTTC.

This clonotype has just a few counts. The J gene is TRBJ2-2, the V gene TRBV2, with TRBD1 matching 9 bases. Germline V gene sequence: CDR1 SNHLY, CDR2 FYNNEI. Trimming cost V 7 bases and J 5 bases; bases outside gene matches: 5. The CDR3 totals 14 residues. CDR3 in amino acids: CASIDRGWTGELFF. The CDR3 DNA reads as TGTGCCAGCATCGACAGGGGGTGGACCGGGGAGCTGTTTTTT. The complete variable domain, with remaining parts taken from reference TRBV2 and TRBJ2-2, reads EPEVTQTPSHQVTQMGQEVILRCVPISNHLYFYWYRQILGQKVEFLVSFYNNEISEKSEIFDDQFSVERPDGSNFTLKIRSTKLEDSAMYFCASIDRGWTGELFFGEGSRLTVL.

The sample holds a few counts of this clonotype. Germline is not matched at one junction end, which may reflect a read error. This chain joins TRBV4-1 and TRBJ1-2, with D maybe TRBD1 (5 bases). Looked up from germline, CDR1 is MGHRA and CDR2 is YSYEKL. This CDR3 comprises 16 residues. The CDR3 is CVSSQDEPGRGYGYTF. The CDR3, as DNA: TGCGTCAGCAGCCAAGACGAGCCGGGACGCGGCTATGGCTACACCTTC.

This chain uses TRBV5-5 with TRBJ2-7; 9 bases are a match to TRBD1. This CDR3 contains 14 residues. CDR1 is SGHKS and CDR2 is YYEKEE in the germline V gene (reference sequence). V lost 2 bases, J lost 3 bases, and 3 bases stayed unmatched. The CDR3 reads CASSFGTGFYEQYF. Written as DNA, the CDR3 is TGTGCCAGCAGCTTTGGGACAGGGTTCTACGAGCAGTACTTC.

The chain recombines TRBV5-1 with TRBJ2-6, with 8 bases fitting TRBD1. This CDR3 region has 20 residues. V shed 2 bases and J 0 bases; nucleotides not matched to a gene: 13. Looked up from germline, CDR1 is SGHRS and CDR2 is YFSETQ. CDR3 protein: CASSLSPRQGLSSGANVLTF. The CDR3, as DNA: TGCGCCAGCAGCTTATCCCCGAGACAGGGGCTTAGCTCTGGGGCCAACGTCCTGACTTTC.

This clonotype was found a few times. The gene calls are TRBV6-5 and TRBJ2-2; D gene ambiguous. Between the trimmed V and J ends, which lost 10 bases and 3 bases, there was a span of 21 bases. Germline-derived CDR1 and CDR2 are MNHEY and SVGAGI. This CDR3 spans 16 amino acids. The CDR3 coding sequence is TGTGCCACCACCGACGGAGACGTTCTTTACACCGGGGAGCTGTTTTTT. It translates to CATTDGDVLYTGELFF.

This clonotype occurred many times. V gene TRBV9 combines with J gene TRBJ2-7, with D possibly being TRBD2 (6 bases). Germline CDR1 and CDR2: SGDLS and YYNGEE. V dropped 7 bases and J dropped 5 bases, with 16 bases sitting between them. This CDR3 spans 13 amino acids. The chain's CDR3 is CASGGLSGHEQYF. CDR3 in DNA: TGTGCCAGCGGTGGACTATCGGGCCACGAGCAGTACTTC.

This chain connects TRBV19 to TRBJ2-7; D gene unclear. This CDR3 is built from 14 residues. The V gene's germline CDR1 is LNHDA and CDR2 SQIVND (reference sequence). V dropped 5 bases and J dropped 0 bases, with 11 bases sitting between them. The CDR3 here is CASSSPESSYEQYF. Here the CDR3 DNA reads TGTGCCAGTAGTTCTCCGGAGAGCTCCTACGAGCAGTACTTC. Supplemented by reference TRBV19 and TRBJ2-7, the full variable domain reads DGGITQSPKYLFRKEGQNVTLSCEQNLNHDAMYWYRQDPGQGLRLIYYSQIVNDFQKGDIAEGYSVSREKKESFPLTVTSAQKNPTAFYLCASSSPESSYEQYFGPGTRLTVT.

Here the CDR3 reads CASSQDFGKAKNIQYF. CDR3 DNA: TGTGCCAGCAGCCAAGATTTCGGTAAAGCCAAAAACATTCAGTACTTC. The chain carries TRBV3-1 and TRBJ2-4, with D unclear. The germline V and J ends were trimmed by 0 bases and 0 bases, with 9 bases remaining between them. The CDR3 has 16 amino acids. Looked up from germline, CDR1 is LGHDT and CDR2 is YNNKEL (reference sequence).